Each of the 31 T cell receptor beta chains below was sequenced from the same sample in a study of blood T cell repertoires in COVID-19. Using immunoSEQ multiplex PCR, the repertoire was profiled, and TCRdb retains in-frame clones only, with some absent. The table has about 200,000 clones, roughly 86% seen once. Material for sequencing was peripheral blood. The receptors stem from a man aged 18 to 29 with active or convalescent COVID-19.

CDR3 loop: CASSDSWGGPTDTQYF. The CDR3 DNA reads TGTGCCAGCAGTGATTCTTGGGGGGGGCCGACAGATACGCAGTATTTT. The V gene is TRBV6-1, the J gene TRBJ2-3; maybe TRBD2 (7 bases). The CDR3 extends over 16 amino acids. V shed 3 bases and J shed 3 bases, with 16 bases lying between them. CDR1 and CDR2 (germline): MNHNS, SASEGT.

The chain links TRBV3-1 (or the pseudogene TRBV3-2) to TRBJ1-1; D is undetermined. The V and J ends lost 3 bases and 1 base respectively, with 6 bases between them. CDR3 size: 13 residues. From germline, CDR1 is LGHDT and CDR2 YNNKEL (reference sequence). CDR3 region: CASSQTENTEAFF. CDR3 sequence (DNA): TGTGCCAGCAGCCAGACTGAGAACACTGAAGCTTTCTTT.

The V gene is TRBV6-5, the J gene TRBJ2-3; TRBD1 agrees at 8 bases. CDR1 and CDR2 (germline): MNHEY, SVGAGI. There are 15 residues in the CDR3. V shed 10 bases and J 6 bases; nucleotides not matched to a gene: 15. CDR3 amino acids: CATTGGQGRADTQYF. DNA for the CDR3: TGTGCCACCACCGGAGGACAGGGAAGGGCGGATACGCAGTATTTT.

The CDR3 bases are TGTGCCACCAGCAGAGATCCCTCTTATGGCTACACCATTAATTCCAGGCGCTACACCTTC. Encoded protein: CATSRDPSYGYTINSRRYTF. The V gene is TRBV15, the J gene TRBJ1-2, with D hard to call. The V gene's germline CDR1 is LNHNV and CDR2 YYDKDF (reference sequence). Trimming removed 0 bases at V and 9 bases at J, with 32 bases between. CDR3 length: 20 residues.

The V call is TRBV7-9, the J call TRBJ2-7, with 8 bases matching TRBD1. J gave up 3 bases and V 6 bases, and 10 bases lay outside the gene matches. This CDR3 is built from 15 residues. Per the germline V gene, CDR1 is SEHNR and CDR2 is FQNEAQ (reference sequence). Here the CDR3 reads CASSHRQGFRYEQYF. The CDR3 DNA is TGTGCCAGCAGTCATCGACAGGGGTTTCGCTACGAGCAGTACTTC. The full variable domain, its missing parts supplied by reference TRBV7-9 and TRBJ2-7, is DTGVSQNPRHKITKRGQNVTFRCDPISEHNRLYWYRQTLGQGPEFLTYFQNEAQLEKSRLLSDRFSAERPKGSFSTLEIQRTEQGDSAMYLCASSHRQGFRYEQYFGPGTRLTVT.

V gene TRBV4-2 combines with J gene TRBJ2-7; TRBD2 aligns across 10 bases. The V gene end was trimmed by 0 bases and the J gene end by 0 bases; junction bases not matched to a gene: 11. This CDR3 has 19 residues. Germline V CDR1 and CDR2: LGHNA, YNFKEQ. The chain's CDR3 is CASSQEASGGVGSSYEQYF. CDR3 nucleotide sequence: TGTGCCAGCAGCCAAGAGGCTAGCGGGGGTGTAGGAAGCTCCTACGAGCAGTACTTC.

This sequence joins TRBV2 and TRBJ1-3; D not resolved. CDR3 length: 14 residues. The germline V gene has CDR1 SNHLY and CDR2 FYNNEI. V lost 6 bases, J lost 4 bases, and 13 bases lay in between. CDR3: CASSLARNGNTIYF. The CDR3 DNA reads TGTGCCAGCAGCCTCGCGCGGAACGGAAACACCATATATTTT. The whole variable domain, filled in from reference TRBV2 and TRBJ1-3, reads EPEVTQTPSHQVTQMGQEVILRCVPISNHLYFYWYRQILGQKVEFLVSFYNNEISEKSEIFDDQFSVERPDGSNFTLKIRSTKLEDSAMYFCASSLARNGNTIYFGEGSWLTVV.

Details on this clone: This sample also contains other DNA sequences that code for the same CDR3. CDR3 amino acids: CAWSVRDYEQYF. The DNA of the CDR3 is TGTGCCTGGAGTGTAAGAGACTACGAGCAGTACTTC. The V call is TRBV30, the J call TRBJ2-7; D call uncertain. The ends were cut back, 0 bases at V and 3 bases at J, with 6 bases in the middle. The CDR3 contains 12 residues. In germline, CDR1 is GTSNPN, CDR2 SVGIG (reference sequence). The entire variable domain, with the rest obtained from reference TRBV30 and TRBJ2-7, is as follows: SQTIHQWPATLVQPVGSPLSLECTVEGTSNPNLYWYRQAAGRGLQLLFYSVGIGQISSEVPQNLSASRPQDRQFILSSKKLLLSDSGFYLCAWSVRDYEQYFGPGTRLTVT.

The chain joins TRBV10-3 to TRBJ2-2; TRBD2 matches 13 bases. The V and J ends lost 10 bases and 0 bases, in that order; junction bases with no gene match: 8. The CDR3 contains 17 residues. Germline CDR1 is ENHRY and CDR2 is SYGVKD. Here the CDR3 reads CATRTSGRSTNTGELFF. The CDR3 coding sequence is TGTGCCACCCGGACTAGCGGGAGAAGTACGAACACCGGGGAGCTGTTTTTT.

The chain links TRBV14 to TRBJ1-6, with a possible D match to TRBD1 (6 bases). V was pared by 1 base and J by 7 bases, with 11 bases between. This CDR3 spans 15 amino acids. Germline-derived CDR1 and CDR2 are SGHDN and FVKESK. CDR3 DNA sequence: TGTGCCAGCAGCCAAGTGTCGGGGGGCAATTCACCCCTCCACTTT. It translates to CASSQVSGGNSPLHF.

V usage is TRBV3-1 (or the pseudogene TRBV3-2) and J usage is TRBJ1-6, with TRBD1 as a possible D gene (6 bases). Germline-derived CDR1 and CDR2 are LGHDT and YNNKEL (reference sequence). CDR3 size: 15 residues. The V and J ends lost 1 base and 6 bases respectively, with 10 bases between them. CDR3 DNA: TGTGCCAGCAGCCAAGGCGGACAGACTAATTCACCCCTCCACTTT. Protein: CASSQGGQTNSPLHF.

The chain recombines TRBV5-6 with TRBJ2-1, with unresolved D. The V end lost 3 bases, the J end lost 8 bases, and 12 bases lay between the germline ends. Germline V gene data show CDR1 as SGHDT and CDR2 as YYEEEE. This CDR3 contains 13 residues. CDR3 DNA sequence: TGTGCCAGCAGCTCCTTAGCTCTCGATGAGCAGTTCTTC. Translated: CASSSLALDEQFF.

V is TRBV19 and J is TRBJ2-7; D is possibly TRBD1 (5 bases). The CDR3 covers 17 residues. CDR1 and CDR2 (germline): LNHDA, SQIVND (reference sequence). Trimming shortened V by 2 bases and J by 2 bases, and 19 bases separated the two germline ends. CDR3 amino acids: CASSITRTPPGAYEQYF. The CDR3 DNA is TGTGCCAGTAGTATAACAAGGACACCACCTGGGGCCTACGAGCAGTACTTC.

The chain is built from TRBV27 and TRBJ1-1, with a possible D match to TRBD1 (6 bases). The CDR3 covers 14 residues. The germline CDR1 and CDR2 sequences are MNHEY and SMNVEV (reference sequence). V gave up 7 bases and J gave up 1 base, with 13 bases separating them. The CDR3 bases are TGTGCCAGCAATAGACAGGCGACGAACACTGAAGCTTTCTTT. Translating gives CASNRQATNTEAFF.

The CDR3 coding sequence is TGTGCCAGCAGCCAGCAACAGGGTGAAGCTTTCTTT. Amino acids: CASSQQQGEAFF. The chain recombines TRBV14 with TRBJ1-1, with D possibly TRBD1 on 6 matching bases. Trimming pared 3 bases from V and 7 bases from J, leaving 9 bases between. Germline V gene lookup returns CDR1 SGHDN and CDR2 FVKESK. The CDR3 runs 12 residues.

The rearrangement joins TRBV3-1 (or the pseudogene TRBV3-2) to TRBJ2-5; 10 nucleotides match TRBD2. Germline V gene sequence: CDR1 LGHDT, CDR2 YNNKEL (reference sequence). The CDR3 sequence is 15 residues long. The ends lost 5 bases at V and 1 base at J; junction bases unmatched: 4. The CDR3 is CASSRIAGGQETQYF. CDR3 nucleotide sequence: TGTGCCAGCAGCAGAATAGCGGGAGGCCAAGAGACCCAGTACTTC.

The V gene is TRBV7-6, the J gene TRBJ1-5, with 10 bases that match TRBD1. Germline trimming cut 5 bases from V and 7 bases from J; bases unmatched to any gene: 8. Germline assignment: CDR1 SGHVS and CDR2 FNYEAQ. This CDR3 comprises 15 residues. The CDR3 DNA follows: TGTGCCAGCAGCCCCGGGACAGGGGTTAAACAGCCCCAGCATTTT. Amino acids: CASSPGTGVKQPQHF.

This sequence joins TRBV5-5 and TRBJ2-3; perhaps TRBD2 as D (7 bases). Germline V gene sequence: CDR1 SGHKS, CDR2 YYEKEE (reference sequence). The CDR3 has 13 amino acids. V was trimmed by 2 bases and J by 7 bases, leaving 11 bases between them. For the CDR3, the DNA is TGTGCCAGCAGCTTAGGGGGGGCGAATACGCAGTATTTT. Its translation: CASSLGGANTQYF.

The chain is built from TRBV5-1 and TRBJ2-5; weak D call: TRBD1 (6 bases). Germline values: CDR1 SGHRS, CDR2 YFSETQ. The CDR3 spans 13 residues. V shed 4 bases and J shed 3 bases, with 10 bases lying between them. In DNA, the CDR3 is TGCGCCAGCAGCCGGGACACGAAAGAGACCCAGTACTTC. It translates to CASSRDTKETQYF. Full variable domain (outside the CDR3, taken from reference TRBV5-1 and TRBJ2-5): KAGVTQTPRYLIKTRGQQVTLSCSPISGHRSVSWYQQTPGQGLQFLFEYFSETQRNKGNFPGRFSGRQFSNSRSEMNVSTLELGDSALYLCASSRDTKETQYFGPGTRLLVL.

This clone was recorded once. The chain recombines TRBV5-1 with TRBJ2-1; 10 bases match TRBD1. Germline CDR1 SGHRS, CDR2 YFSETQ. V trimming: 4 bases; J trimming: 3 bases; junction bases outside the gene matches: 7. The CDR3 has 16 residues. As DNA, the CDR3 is TGCGCCAGCAGCATGACAGGGGGCGGATTCTACAATGAGCAGTTCTTC. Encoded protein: CASSMTGGGFYNEQFF.

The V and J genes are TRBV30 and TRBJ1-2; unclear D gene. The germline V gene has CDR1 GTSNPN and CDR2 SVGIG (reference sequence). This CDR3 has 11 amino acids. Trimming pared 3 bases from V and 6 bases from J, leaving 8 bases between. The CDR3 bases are TGTGCCTGGAGGTGGAGAGATGGCTACACCTTC. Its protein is CAWRWRDGYTF.

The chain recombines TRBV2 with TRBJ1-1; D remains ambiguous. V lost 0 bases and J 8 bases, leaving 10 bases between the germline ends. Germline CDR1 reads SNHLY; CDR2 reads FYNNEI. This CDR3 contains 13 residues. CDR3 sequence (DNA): TGTGCCAGCAGTGAAGCGCTTCGCCGGGAAGCTTTCTTT. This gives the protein CASSEALRREAFF.

The CDR3 DNA is TGTGCCAGCAGCGAGACGACTAGCACAGATACGCAGTATTTT. Translated, it gives CASSETTSTDTQYF. The chain employs TRBV7-9 and TRBJ2-3; D is ambiguous. Trimming cost V 5 bases and J 0 bases, with 9 bases left between them. Germline V gene lookup returns CDR1 SEHNR and CDR2 FQNEAQ (reference sequence). The CDR3 has 14 residues.

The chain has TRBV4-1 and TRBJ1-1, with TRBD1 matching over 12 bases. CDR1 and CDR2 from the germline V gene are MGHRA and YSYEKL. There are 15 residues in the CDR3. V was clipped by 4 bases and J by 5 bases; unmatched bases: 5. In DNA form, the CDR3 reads TGCGCCAGCAGCCCGGGACAGGGGGCGCGGACTGAAGCTTTCTTT. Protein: CASSPGQGARTEAFF.

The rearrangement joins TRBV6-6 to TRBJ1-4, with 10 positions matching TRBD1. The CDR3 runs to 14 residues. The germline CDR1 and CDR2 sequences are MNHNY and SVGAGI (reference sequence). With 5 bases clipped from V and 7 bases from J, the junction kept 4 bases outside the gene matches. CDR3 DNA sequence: TGTGCCAGCAGTGGTGACAGGGGGCCTGAAAAACTGTTTTTT. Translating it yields CASSGDRGPEKLFF.

The CDR3: CASRDYSTDTQYF. The CDR3 coding sequence is TGCGCCAGCAGGGACTACAGCACAGATACGCAGTATTTT. This chain connects TRBV4-1 to TRBJ2-3; D might be TRBD2 (6 bases). V was shortened by 6 bases and J by 0 bases, with 7 bases between the two germline ends. Looked up from germline, CDR1 is MGHRA and CDR2 is YSYEKL. CDR3 length equals 13 residues.

The DNA of the CDR3 is TGTGCCAGCAGTGACAGGGGGCGCGAGTTCAATCAGCCCCAGCATTTT. This codes for CASSDRGREFNQPQHF. V usage is TRBV2 and J usage is TRBJ1-5, with TRBD1 matching 8 bases. Germline CDR1 reads SNHLY; CDR2 reads FYNNEI. The CDR3 sequence is 16 residues long. V was clipped by 3 bases and J by 3 bases; unmatched bases: 7.

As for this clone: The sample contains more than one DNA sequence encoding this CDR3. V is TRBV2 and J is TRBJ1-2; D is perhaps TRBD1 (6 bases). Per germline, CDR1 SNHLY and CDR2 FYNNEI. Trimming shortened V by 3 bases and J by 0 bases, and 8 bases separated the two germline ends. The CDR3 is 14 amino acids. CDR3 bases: TGTGCCAGCAGTGACCACAGGGCTAACTATGGCTACACCTTC. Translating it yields CASSDHRANYGYTF.

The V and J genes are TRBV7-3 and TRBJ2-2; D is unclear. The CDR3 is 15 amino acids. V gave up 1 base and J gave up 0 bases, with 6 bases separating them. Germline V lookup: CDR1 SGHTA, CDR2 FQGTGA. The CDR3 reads CASSLSGTNTGELFF. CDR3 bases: TGTGCCAGCAGCTTAAGCGGAACGAACACCGGGGAGCTGTTTTTT.

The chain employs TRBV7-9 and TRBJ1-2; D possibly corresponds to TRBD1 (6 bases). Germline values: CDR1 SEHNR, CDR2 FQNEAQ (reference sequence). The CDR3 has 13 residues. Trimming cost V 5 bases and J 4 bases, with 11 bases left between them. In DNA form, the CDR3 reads TGTGCCAGCAGCCCCCAGGGGATCTATGGCTACACCTTC. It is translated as CASSPQGIYGYTF.

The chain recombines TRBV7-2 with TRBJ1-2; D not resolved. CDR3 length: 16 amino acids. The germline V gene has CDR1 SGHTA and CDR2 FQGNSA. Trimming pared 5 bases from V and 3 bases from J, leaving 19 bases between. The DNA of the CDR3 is TGTGCCAGCAGCCTGGGGTCGGGAATCCAGTACTATGGCTACACCTTC. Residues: CASSLGSGIQYYGYTF.